The T cell receptor beta chain described here comes from a study of regulatory T cells in long-lasting Graves disease. This clonotype appeared many times. Stated time point: newly diagnosed GD, antithyroid drugs for less than 3 months. Researchers made the TCR library from RNA that was extracted from PBMCs. The collection involved drawing approximately 9.9 milliliters of peripheral blood into EDTA tubes. V lost 2 bases and J lost 5; bases outside the gene matches: 11. The CDR3 contains 18 residues. Per the germline V gene, CDR1 is MDHEN and CDR2 is SYDVKM. In building TCR beta libraries, iRepertoire HTBI primers were used together with Arm-PCR of CDR3 regions. Via MiXCR, TCRdb re-called the multiplex PCR reads, giving one row per CDR3 protein. This table has some 490,000 distinct CDR3 sequences, around 13% appearing once. This sample was also put to use in a study of T cells in Graves' hyperthyroidism and ophthalmopathy.

The receptor's source is a woman aged 25 to 39 with Graves disease. The rearrangement joins TRBV28 to TRBJ2-2; TRBD1 aligns across 10 bases. The sample consisted of peripheral blood mononuclear cells (PBMCs), taken at new diagnosis, from a patient treated with antithyroid drugs. CDR3 DNA: TGTGCCAGCAGTTTACAATGGTGGGGGACAGGGGAAACCGGGGAGCTGTTTTTT. This sequence encodes CASSLQWWGTGETGELFF.